This entry concerns a single TCR beta chain. Its target is not known. CD4+ cells underwent separation, giving CD45RA+ naive and CD45RA-negative memory subsets. These data belong to a study of shared clonotypes between healthy human individuals. It was at deep level that the assay was run. Original methodology: From ImmunoSEQ came sequences covering only the junction and carrying no quality scores, so filtering differed. Sequenced by immunoSEQ multiplex PCR; TCRdb stores in-frame clones only, minus some. V and J calls and clone size are those listed in that table; D and trimming were worked out from the DNA. The sample has over 2 million clones, about nine tenths seen once; the top ten hold about 0.36%. This CDR3 contains 15 residues. Trimming removed 5 bases at V and 4 bases at J, with 17 bases between. Germline values: CDR1 LNHDA, CDR2 SQIVND (reference sequence). Study findings and constraints: Relative to clonotypes present in all four donors, those not shared had lower generation probabilities.

The source of this sequence is a man between 18 and 35 years old in good health. Some clones in this sample may be carry-over from other donors' samples. The source material was naive CD4+ T cells from PBMCs. Subset: CD45RA+ positively selected. V is TRBV19 and J is TRBJ2-5; tentative D call: TRBD2 (6 bases). CDR3 loop: CASSAGRASGETQYF. The CDR3 bases are TGTGCCAGTAGTGCGGGAAGGGCCTCGGGAGAGACCCAGTACTTC.